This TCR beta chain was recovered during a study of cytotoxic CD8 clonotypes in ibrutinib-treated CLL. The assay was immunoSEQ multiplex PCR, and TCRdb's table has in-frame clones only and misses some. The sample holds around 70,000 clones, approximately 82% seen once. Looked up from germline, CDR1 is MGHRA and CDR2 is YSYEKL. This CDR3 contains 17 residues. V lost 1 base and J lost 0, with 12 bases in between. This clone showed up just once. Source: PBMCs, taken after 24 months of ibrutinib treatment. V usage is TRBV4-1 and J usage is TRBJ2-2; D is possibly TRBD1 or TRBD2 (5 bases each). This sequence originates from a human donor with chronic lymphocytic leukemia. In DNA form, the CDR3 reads TGCGCCAGCAGCCAAGGAGGGGCTAGATCGAACACCGGGGAGCTGTTTTTT. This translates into CASSQGGARSNTGELFF.